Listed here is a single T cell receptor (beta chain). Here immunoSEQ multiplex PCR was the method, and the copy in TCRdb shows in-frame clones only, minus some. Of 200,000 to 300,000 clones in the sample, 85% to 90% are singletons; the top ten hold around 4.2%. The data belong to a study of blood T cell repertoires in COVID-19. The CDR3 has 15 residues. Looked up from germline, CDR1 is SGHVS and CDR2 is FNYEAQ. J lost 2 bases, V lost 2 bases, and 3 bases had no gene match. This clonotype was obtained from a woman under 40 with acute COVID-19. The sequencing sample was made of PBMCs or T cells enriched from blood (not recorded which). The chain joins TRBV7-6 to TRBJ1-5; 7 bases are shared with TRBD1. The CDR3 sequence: CASSLFQGGNQPQHF. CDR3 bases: TGTGCCAGCAGCTTATTCCAGGGGGGCAATCAGCCCCAGCATTTT.